The clone carrying this T cell receptor (beta chain) has a count of ten or more. Its specificity is not known. From RNA transcripts, TCR beta CDR3 regions were amplified. Researchers ran a first-round RT-PCR on the TCR CDR3 using the HTBI primer set. TCRdb redid the calling of the multiplex PCR reads with MiXCR, one entry per CDR3 protein. The table lists around 600,000 distinct CDR3 sequences, about 14% of them singletons. This sample was included in a study of T cells in Graves' hyperthyroidism and ophthalmopathy. The CDR3 contains 16 residues. V lost 5 bases, J lost 2 bases, and 10 bases stayed unmatched. Per germline, CDR1 MGHRA and CDR2 YSYEKL. Study-wide results and limits: Classification by a 13 V-J model distinguished ophthalmopathy from stable hyperthyroidism. Also found in blood were most expanded thyroid clonotypes above 0.001.

Input material: blood. The chain employs TRBV4-1 and TRBJ2-7, with TRBD2 identical over 9 bases. The receptor was derived from a woman aged 45-59 years with Graves' ophthalmopathy. The CDR3 region is CASSSIAGVGAYEQYF. CDR3 in DNA: TGCGCCAGCAGCTCTATAGCGGGAGTTGGGGCCTACGAGCAGTACTTC.